The 11 T cell receptor delta chains below were found in one sample sequenced in a study of Vδ1+ human thymocytes (dated by TCRdb to 2017 to 2018). The research as a whole found: In contrast to oligoclonal peripheral blood repertoires, thymic TRG and TRD repertoires appeared to be highly polyclonal with Gaussian CDR3 length distributions.

For sequencing, an Illumina MiSeq was employed. RNA was extracted with the RNeasy mini kit and reverse transcribed using Superscript III. Multiplex PCR was used to generate CDR3 amplicons, with pooled V-gene forward primers and a constant-region reverse primer carrying Illumina adaptor overhangs. TCRdb called clones anew from the public reads via CATT; matching DNA rows were later pooled. The sample yields about 75,000 delta-chain clones; 30% to 40% were counted once. The ten biggest clones cover about 0.26% of the sample. Antigens for these TCRs are unknown. Material for sequencing was Vdelta1+ gamma-delta thymocytes from the thymus. What the cell subset or site label conveys for this sample: FACS-sorted CD3+ TCRalphabeta- TCRVdelta1+ TCRVdelta2- thymocytes. These receptors were taken from a boy in the first two years of life who had congenital heart surgery.

This clone was detected only a few times. The chain links TRDV1 to TRDJ1; 10 nucleotides match TRDD3. Germline V lookup: CDR1 TSWWSYY, CDR2 QGS. The CDR3 runs to 17 residues. The V and J ends lost 5 bases and 11 bases, in that order; junction bases with no gene match: 20. The CDR3 region has the DNA TGTGCTCTTGGGAAACCGGTCCCCGTACTGGGGGATGTGGAGCTCATCTTT. Its protein is CALGKPVPVLGDVELIF.

The genes are TRDV1 and TRDJ1; TRDD3 aligns across 11 bases. V lost 2 bases, J lost 0 bases, and 20 bases stayed unmatched. Germline loops: CDR1 TSWWSYY, CDR2 QGS. The CDR3 has 22 residues. The CDR3 sequence is CALGESEPSRRWGIRDTDKLIF. The DNA for the CDR3 is TGTGCTCTTGGGGAATCTGAGCCCTCGCGTCGATGGGGGATACGCGACACCGATAAACTCATCTTT.

The chain links TRDV1 to TRDJ1; 9 bases map to TRDD2. Germline trimming cut 4 bases from V and 0 bases from J; bases unmatched to any gene: 12. The CDR3 runs to 18 residues. Germline lookup yields CDR1 TSWWSYY and CDR2 QGS. As DNA, the CDR3 is TGTGCTCTTGGGGGGCCTTCCTACCGGGGATGTCACACCGATAAACTCATCTTT. The encoded protein is CALGGPSYRGCHTDKLIF.

This clone was seen more than once but under ten times. The chain employs TRDV1 and TRDJ1; possible D gene TRDD2, 6 bases. V was pared by 2 bases and J by 1 base, with 11 bases between. Per germline, CDR1 TSWWSYY and CDR2 QGS. The CDR3 runs 15 residues. The CDR3 sequence: CALGELFLFTDKLIF. Written as DNA, the CDR3 is TGTGCTCTTGGGGAATTGTTCCTATTCACCGATAAACTCATCTTT.

This sequence joins TRDV1 and TRDJ1; the D gene is possibly TRDD2 (5 bases). The CDR3 has 17 residues. Germline CDR1 and CDR2: TSWWSYY and QGS. Trimming left V 2 bases short and J 6 bases short, with 22 bases between. The CDR3 coding sequence is TGTGCTCTTGGGGAATCCTTCGTGGGTCCCCTGTGTAATAAACTCATCTTT. Protein product: CALGESFVGPLCNKLIF.

The V call is TRDV1, the J call TRDJ1; 11 bases line up with TRDD3. Trimming took 3 bases from V and 0 from J; bases not matched to a gene: 24. Per the germline V gene, CDR1 is TSWWSYY and CDR2 is QGS. This CDR3 region has 23 residues. In DNA, the CDR3 is TGTGCTCTTGGGGAGCGAAACTCAGGGCCCTTACTGGGGGATATATCGCACACCGATAAACTCATCTTT. Protein sequence: CALGERNSGPLLGDISHTDKLIF.

This clone was counted between two and nine times. V is TRDV1 and J is TRDJ1; weak D call: TRDD2 (9 bases). Trimming cost V 1 base and J 0 bases, with 27 bases left between them. The CDR3 loop spans 21 amino acids. CDR1 and CDR2 (germline): TSWWSYY, QGS. The CDR3 DNA sequence: TGTGCTCTTGGGGAACGCTGCCAGATCCTTCCTACTGGGGGTTACACCGATAAACTCATCTTT. It translates to CALGERCQILPTGGYTDKLIF.

This clone showed up just a few times. This sequence joins TRDV2 and TRDJ1; tentatively, D is TRDD2 (5 bases). CDR3 length: 24 amino acids. Deletions cut 0 bases from V and 0 bases from J, with 37 bases between. Looked up from germline, CDR1 is GEAIGNYY and CDR2 is EKD. The CDR3 loop is CACDTVVRYPIRGPVWVYTDKLIF. The CDR3 DNA follows: TGTGCCTGTGACACCGTCGTGAGATATCCTATTAGGGGCCCAGTATGGGTCTACACCGATAAACTCATCTTT.

The chain joins TRDV1 to TRDJ1; maybe TRDD2 (5 bases). CDR1 and CDR2 (germline): TSWWSYY, QGS. This CDR3 is built from 20 residues. The V end was cut by 3 bases, the J end by 1 base, with 27 bases between. The CDR3 sequence is CALGDRRKIPAVTFTDKLIF. The CDR3 DNA sequence: TGTGCTCTTGGGGACCGCCGCAAAATTCCTGCCGTGACTTTCACCGATAAACTCATCTTT.

V gene TRDV1 combines with J gene TRDJ1, with D uncertain. CDR3 length: 12 amino acids. The V gene's germline CDR1 is TSWWSYY and CDR2 QGS. Trimming pared 4 bases from V and 7 bases from J, leaving 10 bases between. CDR3 loop: CALGVLSGKLIF. CDR3 bases: TGTGCTCTTGGGGTACTGTCGGGTAAACTCATCTTT.

This clone has just one count. The chain carries TRDV1 and TRDJ1, with TRDD3 matching 9 bases. This CDR3 comprises 25 residues. Germline CDR1 TSWWSYY, CDR2 QGS. Unmatched junction bases numbered 34, after V lost 3 bases and J lost 2 bases. The CDR3 DNA follows: TGTGCTCTTGGGGACCCTACCTTCCCAGTCGTTGCCTGGGGGATTTCCCCGTCGTGGACCGATAAACTCATCTTT. Protein: CALGDPTFPVVAWGISPSWTDKLIF.